The next 16 T cell receptor beta chains were all read from a single sample in a study of T cells in Graves' hyperthyroidism and ophthalmopathy. RNA transcripts yielded amplified TCR beta CDR3 regions. First-round RT-PCR targeting the TCR CDR3 was performed with the HTBI primer set. MiXCR was run by TCRdb on the multiplex PCR reads, yielding one entry per CDR3 protein. Of about 600,000 distinct CDR3 sequences listed, about a sixth were seen once; the top ten hold roughly 3.5%. Sequencing was carried out using blood. The origin of the receptors is a woman aged 40 to 50 with Graves' ophthalmopathy.

On this clonotype: A read error is possible here, since a much larger clone lies one base away. The chain couples TRBV5-1 to TRBJ2-3, with TRBD1 matching over 9 bases. Germline lookup yields CDR1 SGHRS and CDR2 YFSETQ. The CDR3 is 16 residues long. CDR3 DNA sequence: TGTACCAGCAGCTGGATGGACAGGGGAAGGCCAGATACGCAGTATTTT. Translated, it gives CTSSWMDRGRPDTQYF.

The sample holds many counts of this clonotype. The chain couples TRBV6-1 to TRBJ2-6, with D possibly matching TRBD1 (6 bases). Between the trimmed V and J ends, which lost 1 base and 0 bases, there was a span of 16 bases. The CDR3 has 19 amino acids. Germline loops: CDR1 MNHNS, CDR2 SASEGT. CDR3 DNA sequence: TGTGCCAGCAGTGAAGTCAGGGGCAGGGGAACCTCTGGGGCCAACGTCCTGACTTTC. Protein: CASSEVRGRGTSGANVLTF.

The chain links TRBV24-1 to TRBJ1-2; no reliable D call. Trimming took off 2 bases at V and 8 bases at J, with 14 bases between the two ends. CDR1 KGHDR and CDR2 SFDVKD come from the germline V gene. This CDR3 region has 14 residues. The CDR3 DNA reads as TGTGCCACCAGTGATTACGGACCGTCGGGGGGCTACACCTTC. This encodes CATSDYGPSGGYTF.

The chain couples TRBV28 to TRBJ1-2, with TRBD1 matching over 9 bases. The CDR3 runs to 20 residues. After removal of 3 bases from V and 7 bases from J, the junction contained 24 bases not matched to a gene. CDR1 is MDHEN and CDR2 is SYDVKM in the germline V gene. CDR3 sequence (DNA): TGTGCCAGCAGTTTGTACAGGGGGCGCGGGACTGCGGGGTCGGGGACTGGCTACACCTTC. Its protein product is CASSLYRGRGTAGSGTGYTF.

The V gene is TRBV10-3, the J gene TRBJ2-7; 8 positions agree with TRBD2. The CDR3 sequence is 13 residues long. Germline CDR1 ENHRY, CDR2 SYGVKD. V trimming: 6 bases; J trimming: 4 bases; junction bases outside the gene matches: 5. The CDR3 is CAIRGTSVYEQYF. DNA for the CDR3: TGTGCCATCAGGGGGACTAGTGTTTACGAGCAGTACTTC.

J is TRBJ1-1 and V is TRBV12-3 or TRBV12-4, with 12 nucleotides matching TRBD1. The J segment lost 5 bases and the V segment lost 6 bases, leaving 7 bases of the junction unmatched. The CDR3 extends over 15 amino acids. CDR3 coding DNA: TGTGCCAGCAGGCGGGACAGGGGGCGAGGTACTGAAGCTTTCTTT. Its protein product is CASRRDRGRGTEAFF.

V is TRBV4-2 and J is TRBJ2-1; 8 nucleotides agree with TRBD2. Germline V gene sequence: CDR1 LGHNA, CDR2 YNFKEQ. The junction had 6 bases not matched to a gene; V was cut back by 8 bases and J by 6 bases. This CDR3 has 13 residues. Written as DNA, the CDR3 is TGTGCCAGCCGGGCTAGCGGGCTCAATGAGCAGTTCTTC. Protein sequence: CASRASGLNEQFF.

This clonotype was found a few times. V usage is TRBV9 and J usage is TRBJ2-1, with 9 bases fitting TRBD2. Germline CDR1 is SGDLS and CDR2 is YYNGEE. The CDR3 is made up of 14 amino acids. V was clipped by 3 bases and J by 7 bases; unmatched bases: 5. CDR3 amino acids: CASSGGRAGNEQFF. DNA of the CDR3: TGTGCCAGCAGCGGCGGGAGGGCCGGTAATGAGCAGTTCTTC.

This clonotype has at least ten counts. This could be a read error, since a much larger clone is one nucleotide away. This sequence joins TRBV13 and TRBJ2-5, with TRBD1 identical over 9 bases. V gave up 4 bases and J gave up 5 bases; unmatched junction bases: 5. Germline loops: CDR1 PRHDT, CDR2 FYEKMQ (reference sequence). The length of the CDR3 is 14 residues. CDR3 sequence (DNA): TGTGCCAGCAGCTCCGGGACAGGGAGCGAGACCCAGTACTTC. Encoded protein: CASSSGTGSETQYF.

This clonotype was seen many times. The V call is TRBV20-1, the J call TRBJ2-5; 11 bases map to TRBD2. The germline gives CDR1 DFQATT, CDR2 SNEGSKA (reference sequence). Germline trimming cut 5 bases from V and 2 bases from J; bases unmatched to any gene: 7. The CDR3 totals 15 residues. The CDR3 spells CSAPRLAGGQETQYF. The CDR3 DNA reads as TGCAGTGCTCCGCGGCTAGCGGGGGGTCAAGAGACCCAGTACTTC.

Many counts were recorded for this clonotype. The CDR3 sequence is CASWAGGSSYEQYF. CDR3 DNA sequence: TGTGCCAGCTGGGCGGGCGGGAGCTCCTACGAGCAGTACTTC. The genes are TRBV28 and TRBJ2-7; TRBD2 agrees at 7 bases. Germline V gene data show CDR1 as MDHEN and CDR2 as SYDVKM. Trimming removed 8 bases from V and 0 bases from J; junction bases left unmatched: 7. CDR3 length: 14 residues.

The rearrangement uses TRBV5-6 and TRBJ1-6, with TRBD1 matching 9 bases. V was clipped by 4 bases and J by 6 bases; unmatched bases: 14. The germline V gene has CDR1 SGHDT and CDR2 YYEEEE. The CDR3 extends over 18 amino acids. CDR3 region: CASSAIGTGTGRNSPLHF. CDR3 DNA sequence: TGTGCCAGCAGCGCCATAGGGACCGGGACAGGGCGTAATTCACCCCTCCACTTT.

This clonotype was counted only a few times. The chain uses TRBV12-3 or TRBV12-4 and TRBJ1-2; D is ambiguous. Trimming pared 7 bases from V and 7 bases from J, leaving 16 bases between. The CDR3 runs to 13 residues. The CDR3 coding sequence is TGTGCCAGCACTCAGCTAAGTAGGAGTGGCTACACCTTC. This gives the protein CASTQLSRSGYTF.

This clonotype has more than one count but fewer than ten. Being one base from a much bigger clone, this may be a read error. The CDR3 DNA is TGTGCCAGGGGTCGGGACTCAGGCACCGGGGAGCTGTTTTTT. This sequence encodes CARGRDSGTGELFF. V gene TRBV2 combines with J gene TRBJ2-2, with D maybe TRBD2 (6 bases). V gave up 9 bases and J gave up 4 bases, with 15 bases separating them. CDR1 and CDR2 from the germline V gene are SNHLY and FYNNEI. CDR3 length: 14 residues.

In this sample, this clonotype turned up a few times. V usage is TRBV19 and J usage is TRBJ1-5, with D uncertain. The CDR3 extends over 13 amino acids. Trimming removed 5 bases at V and 2 bases at J, with 7 bases between. Germline V gene sequence: CDR1 LNHDA, CDR2 SQIVND (reference sequence). The CDR3 DNA sequence: TGTGCCAGTAGTTGGCCAGGCAATCAGCCCCAGCATTTT. It translates to CASSWPGNQPQHF.

This clonotype was found many times. The chain couples TRBV3-1 to TRBJ2-5; D is ambiguous. Trimming took 0 bases from V and 5 from J, leaving 10 bases between them. The CDR3 sequence is 14 residues long. CDR1 LGHDT and CDR2 YNNKEL come from the germline V gene (reference sequence). The CDR3 is CASSQDARLETQYF. The CDR3 DNA is TGTGCCAGCAGCCAAGACGCTAGGTTGGAGACCCAGTACTTC.